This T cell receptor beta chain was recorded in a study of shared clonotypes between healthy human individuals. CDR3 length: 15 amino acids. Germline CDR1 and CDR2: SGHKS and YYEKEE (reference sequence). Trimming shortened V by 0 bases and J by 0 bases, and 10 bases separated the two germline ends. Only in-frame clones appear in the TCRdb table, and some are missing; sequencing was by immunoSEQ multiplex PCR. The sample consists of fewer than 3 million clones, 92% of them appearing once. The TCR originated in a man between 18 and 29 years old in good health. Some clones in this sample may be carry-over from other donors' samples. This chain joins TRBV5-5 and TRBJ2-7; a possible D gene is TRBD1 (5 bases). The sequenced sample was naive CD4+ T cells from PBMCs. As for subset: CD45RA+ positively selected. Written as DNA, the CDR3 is TGTGCCAGCAGCTTGGGGGGCAGTAACTCCTACGAGCAGTACTTC. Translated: CASSLGGSNSYEQYF.